The 20 T cell receptor beta chains presented below share a single source sample, sequenced in a study of blood T cell repertoires in COVID-19. Generated by immunoSEQ multiplex PCR, the TCRdb table keeps only in-frame clones and is missing some. In the table there are 300,000 to 450,000 clones, around 87% of which are singletons. Sequencing was done on a sample of PBMCs or T cells enriched from blood (not recorded which). The source is a man aged 25 to 40 who had recovered from COVID-19.

The J gene is TRBJ2-7, the V gene TRBV6-5, with TRBD2 as a possible D gene (5 bases). Germline loops: CDR1 MNHEY, CDR2 SVGAGI. Trimming took off 7 bases at V and 7 bases at J, with 20 bases between the two ends. CDR3 size: 14 residues. The CDR3 loop is CASTLTRGQREQYF. The CDR3 DNA reads as TGTGCCAGCACCCTAACGCGAGGGCAGAGAGAGCAGTACTTC.

V usage is TRBV3-1 (or the pseudogene TRBV3-2) and J usage is TRBJ1-1; possibly TRBD1 for D (5 bases). In germline, CDR1 is LGHDT, CDR2 YNNKEL (reference sequence). The CDR3 is 14 residues long. Trimming shortened V by 2 bases and J by 4 bases, and 11 bases separated the two germline ends. The DNA for the CDR3 is TGTGCCAGCAGCCAATCAGGGCCTCGCACTGAAGCTTTCTTT. This translates into CASSQSGPRTEAFF.

The rearrangement uses TRBV29-1 and TRBJ1-2; D is perhaps TRBD1 (5 bases). V dropped 6 bases and J dropped 4 bases, with 18 bases sitting between them. Germline V CDR1 and CDR2: SQVTM, ANQGSEA. The CDR3 has 14 residues. The CDR3 DNA reads as TGCAGCGTGGGTAAAGGGAATAGGGGCTATGGCTACACCTTC. Translation: CSVGKGNRGYGYTF.

The CDR3 reads CAWSWPQAADYGYTF. In DNA, the CDR3 is TGTGCCTGGAGTTGGCCCCAGGCAGCGGACTATGGCTACACCTTC. The rearrangement uses TRBV30 and TRBJ1-2, with D uncertain. The CDR3 extends over 15 amino acids. The germline gives CDR1 GTSNPN, CDR2 SVGIG (reference sequence). The V end was cut by 2 bases, the J end by 3 bases, with 16 bases between.

The V call is TRBV7-9, the J call TRBJ1-4; maybe TRBD1 (6 bases). V was shortened by 0 bases and J by 1 base, with 12 bases between the two germline ends. There are 17 residues in the CDR3. The germline V gene has CDR1 SEHNR and CDR2 FQNEAQ (reference sequence). The CDR3, as DNA: TGTGCCAGCAGCTTAGCGTCGCAGGGGTTAACTAATGAAAAACTGTTTTTT. Amino acids: CASSLASQGLTNEKLFF.

The chain employs TRBV18 and TRBJ1-1; the match to TRBD1 covers 7 bases. The CDR3 is made up of 15 amino acids. With V trimmed by 3 bases and J by 0 bases, 4 bases remained unmatched. CDR1 and CDR2 from the germline V gene are KGHSH and LQKENI. The CDR3 region is CASSPGQTMNTEAFF. In nucleotides, the CDR3 is TGTGCCAGCTCACCGGGACAGACCATGAACACTGAAGCTTTCTTT.

The rearrangement joins TRBV29-1 to TRBJ1-2, with 9 bases matching TRBD1. Germline V gene sequence: CDR1 SQVTM, CDR2 ANQGSEA. The CDR3 is made up of 14 amino acids. With 5 bases clipped from V and 8 bases from J, the junction kept 12 bases outside the gene matches. DNA for the CDR3: TGCAGCGTTCTCGGACAGGGGAGATTCGACGGCTACACCTTC. Protein: CSVLGQGRFDGYTF. Drawing the rest from reference TRBV29-1 and TRBJ1-2, the complete variable domain is SAVISQKPSRDICQRGTSLTIQCQVDSQVTMMFWYRQQPGQSLTLIATANQGSEATYESGFVIDKFPISRPNLTFSTLTVSNMSPEDSSIYLCSVLGQGRFDGYTFGSGTRLTVV.

The chain uses TRBV11-2 and TRBJ1-4; TRBD1 matches at 7 bases. Germline lookup yields CDR1 SGHAT and CDR2 FQNNGV. The CDR3 sequence is 15 residues long. Trimming at V came to 1 base and at J to 5 bases, leaving 4 bases not matched to a gene. CDR3 residues: CASSLGDRVNEKLFF. In DNA form, the CDR3 reads TGTGCCAGCAGCTTAGGAGACAGGGTCAATGAAAAACTGTTTTTT.

Of note for this clone: This same CDR3 is encoded by further DNA sequences in the sample. The J gene is TRBJ1-1, the V gene TRBV6-1; D is unresolved. This CDR3 comprises 13 residues. Trimming took off 2 bases at V and 1 base at J, with 5 bases between the two ends. Germline assignment: CDR1 MNHNS and CDR2 SASEGT. CDR3 residues: CASSELRNTEAFF. DNA for the CDR3: TGTGCCAGCAGTGAACTCAGGAACACTGAAGCTTTCTTT.

In its sample, this clone was seen once. In the same sample, other DNA sequences code for this CDR3. J is TRBJ2-3 and V is TRBV5-1, with D tentatively TRBD1 (5 bases). The germline V gene has CDR1 SGHRS and CDR2 YFSETQ. This CDR3 is built from 15 residues. Trimming took off 1 base at V and 1 base at J, with 10 bases between the two ends. CDR3 bases: TGCGCCAGCAGCTTGACAGGATGGGGCACAGATACGCAGTATTTT. Encoded protein: CASSLTGWGTDTQYF.

The chain combines TRBV4-2 with TRBJ1-1; 9 positions agree with TRBD1. This CDR3 is 16 amino acids long. In germline, CDR1 is LGHNA, CDR2 YNFKEQ. The junction had 5 bases not matched to a gene; V was cut back by 1 base and J by 2 bases. CDR3 region: CASSQGVGQGNTEAFF. CDR3 in DNA: TGTGCCAGCAGCCAAGGGGTGGGACAGGGAAACACTGAAGCTTTCTTT.

This clone showed up just a few times. The chain has TRBV7-3 and TRBJ2-7, with 8 bases identical to TRBD2. Germline V gene sequence: CDR1 SGHTA, CDR2 FQGTGA. Germline trimming cut 5 bases from V and 3 bases from J; bases unmatched to any gene: 9. This CDR3 has 15 residues. The CDR3 protein is CASSPRAGANYEQYF. CDR3 sequence (DNA): TGTGCCAGCAGCCCCCGAGCGGGGGCGAACTACGAGCAGTACTTC.

This chain joins TRBV5-1 and TRBJ2-3, with 12 bases aligning to TRBD2. Trimming removed 2 bases from V and 1 base from J; junction bases left unmatched: 2. CDR3 size: 16 residues. Germline values: CDR1 SGHRS, CDR2 YFSETQ. The chain's CDR3 is CASSLSSGGGTDTQYF. Written as DNA, the CDR3 is TGCGCCAGCAGCTTATCTAGCGGGGGGGGCACAGATACGCAGTATTTT.

The chain is built from TRBV21-1 and TRBJ1-6; no check of the table's D call, TRBD1, against the DNA was made. TRBV21-1 is tagged as a pseudogene. This CDR3 contains 15 residues. The CDR3 reads CASSTRQGAYSPLHF. CDR3 nucleotide sequence: TGTGCCAGCAGCACCCGACAGGGGGCTTATTCACCCCTCCACTTT.

The rearrangement links TRBV5-1 to TRBJ1-2; TRBD1 is a possible D gene (6 bases). V lost 4 bases, J lost 2 bases, and 15 bases lay in between. The CDR3 totals 15 residues. The germline CDR1 and CDR2 sequences are SGHRS and YFSETQ. As DNA, the CDR3 is TGCGCCAGCAGCGACGGACAGAAAGGAAACTATGGCTACACCTTC. This sequence encodes CASSDGQKGNYGYTF.

The V gene is TRBV5-1, the J gene TRBJ1-1; 7 bases fit TRBD1. CDR3 length: 14 amino acids. The V gene end was trimmed by 4 bases and the J gene end by 4 bases; junction bases not matched to a gene: 7. CDR1 is SGHRS, CDR2 YFSETQ, per germline. CDR3 coding DNA: TGCGCCAGCAGCGCCCGACAGGGTGGCACTGAAGCTTTCTTT. This sequence encodes CASSARQGGTEAFF. The full variable domain, with the rest looked up from reference TRBV5-1 and TRBJ1-1, is KAGVTQTPRYLIKTRGQQVTLSCSPISGHRSVSWYQQTPGQGLQFLFEYFSETQRNKGNFPGRFSGRQFSNSRSEMNVSTLELGDSALYLCASSARQGGTEAFFGQGTRLTVV.

This CDR3 reads CASSEVGPTDTQYF. The CDR3 DNA sequence: TGTGCCAGCAGTGAAGTTGGCCCCACAGATACGCAGTATTTT. The chain employs TRBV6-1 and TRBJ2-3; D not resolved. The V and J ends lost 1 base and 2 bases respectively, with 7 bases between them. The CDR3 has 14 amino acids. The V gene's germline CDR1 is MNHNS and CDR2 SASEGT.

V is TRBV13 and J is TRBJ2-1; 9 bases are shared with TRBD2. The CDR3 consists of 16 residues. The germline gives CDR1 PRHDT, CDR2 FYEKMQ (reference sequence). V lost 4 bases and J lost 9; bases outside the gene matches: 13. The CDR3 sequence: CASSSRALAGRPEQFF. CDR3 DNA: TGTGCCAGCAGCTCCAGAGCGCTAGCGGGGCGGCCTGAGCAGTTCTTC.

The J gene is TRBJ1-2, the V gene TRBV7-9; 8 nucleotides agree with TRBD1. The CDR3 extends over 13 amino acids. V lost 7 bases, J lost 4 bases, and 5 bases stayed unmatched. Per the germline V gene, CDR1 is SEHNR and CDR2 is FQNEAQ (reference sequence). CDR3 loop: CASTQGAIYGYTF. CDR3 bases: TGTGCCAGCACTCAGGGGGCGATCTATGGCTACACCTTC.

CDR3 protein: CASSFYPGQIYGYTF. DNA of the CDR3: TGTGCCAGCAGTTTTTATCCGGGACAGATCTATGGCTACACCTTC. This sequence joins TRBV9 and TRBJ1-2, with TRBD1 matching over 7 bases. V dropped 5 bases and J dropped 4; count of bases not matched to a gene: 11. The CDR3 is 15 amino acids. Germline-derived CDR1 and CDR2 are SGDLS and YYNGEE.